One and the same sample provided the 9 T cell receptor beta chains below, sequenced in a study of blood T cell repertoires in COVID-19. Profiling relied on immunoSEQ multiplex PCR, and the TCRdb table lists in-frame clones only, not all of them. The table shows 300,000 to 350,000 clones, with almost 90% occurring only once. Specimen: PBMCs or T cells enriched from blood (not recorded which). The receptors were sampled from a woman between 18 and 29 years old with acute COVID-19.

The CDR3 is CASGPGRGSSYEQYF. CDR3 nucleotides: TGCGCCAGCGGACCCGGGAGGGGGAGCTCCTACGAGCAGTACTTC. This chain links TRBV5-1 with TRBJ2-7; TRBD2 agrees at 8 bases. Germline V CDR1 and CDR2: SGHRS, YFSETQ. Trimming took 7 bases from V and 0 from J; bases not matched to a gene: 9. The CDR3 runs 15 residues.

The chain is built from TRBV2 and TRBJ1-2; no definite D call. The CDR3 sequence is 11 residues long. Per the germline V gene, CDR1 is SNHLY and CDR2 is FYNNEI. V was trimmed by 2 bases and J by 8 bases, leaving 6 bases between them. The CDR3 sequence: CASSEIRGYTF. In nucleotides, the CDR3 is TGTGCCAGCAGTGAAATACGGGGCTACACCTTC.

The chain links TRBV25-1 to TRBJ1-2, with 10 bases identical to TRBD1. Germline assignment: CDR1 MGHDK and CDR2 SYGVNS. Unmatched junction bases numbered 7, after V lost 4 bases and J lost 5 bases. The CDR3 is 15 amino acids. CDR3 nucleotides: TGTGCCAGCAGTGCGGGACAGGGGCTGTCGTATGGCTACACCTTC. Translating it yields CASSAGQGLSYGYTF.

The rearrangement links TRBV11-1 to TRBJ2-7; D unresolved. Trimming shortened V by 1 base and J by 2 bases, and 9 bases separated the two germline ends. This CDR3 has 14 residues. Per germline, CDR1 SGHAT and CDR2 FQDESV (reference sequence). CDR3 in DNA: TGTGCCAGCAGCTTAGGGCAGGCTACCTACGAGCAGTACTTC. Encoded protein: CASSLGQATYEQYF.

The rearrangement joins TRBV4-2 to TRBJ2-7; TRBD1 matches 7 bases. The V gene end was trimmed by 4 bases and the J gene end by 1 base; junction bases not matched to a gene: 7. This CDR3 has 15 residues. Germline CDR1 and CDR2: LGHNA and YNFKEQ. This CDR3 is CASSRTGTESYEQYF. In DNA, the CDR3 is TGTGCCAGCAGCCGTACCGGGACAGAATCCTACGAGCAGTACTTC.

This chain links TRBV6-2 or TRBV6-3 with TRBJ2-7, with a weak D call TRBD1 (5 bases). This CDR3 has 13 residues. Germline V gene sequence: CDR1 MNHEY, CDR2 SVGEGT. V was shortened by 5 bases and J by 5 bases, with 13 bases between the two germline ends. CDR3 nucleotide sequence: TGTGCCAGCAGTCCCCTCAGGGATCACGAGCAGTACTTC. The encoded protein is CASSPLRDHEQYF.

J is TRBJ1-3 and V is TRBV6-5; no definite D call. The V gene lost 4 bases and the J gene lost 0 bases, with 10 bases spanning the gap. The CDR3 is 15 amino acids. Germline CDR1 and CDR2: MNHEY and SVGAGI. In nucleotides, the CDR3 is TGTGCCAGCAGTTTCGACTCCGACTCTGGAAACACCATATATTTT. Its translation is CASSFDSDSGNTIYF.

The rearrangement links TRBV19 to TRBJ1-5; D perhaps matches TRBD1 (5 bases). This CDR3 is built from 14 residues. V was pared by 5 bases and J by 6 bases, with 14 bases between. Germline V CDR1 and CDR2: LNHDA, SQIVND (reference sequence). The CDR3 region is CASSSRRGVQPQHF. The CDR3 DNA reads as TGTGCCAGTAGTTCGCGGAGGGGAGTTCAGCCCCAGCATTTT.

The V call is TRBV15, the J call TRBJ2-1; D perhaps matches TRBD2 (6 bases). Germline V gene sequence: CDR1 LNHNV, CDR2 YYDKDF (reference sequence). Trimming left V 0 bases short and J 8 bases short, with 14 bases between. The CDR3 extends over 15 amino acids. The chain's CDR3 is CATSRDPGVVDEQFF. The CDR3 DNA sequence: TGTGCCACCAGCAGAGACCCGGGAGTAGTCGATGAGCAGTTCTTC.